A selection of T cell receptor beta chains follows, all from one sample in a study of blood T cell dynamics during melanoma immunotherapy. Only in-frame clones appear in the TCRdb table, and some are missing; sequencing was by immunoSEQ multiplex PCR. The sample includes around 170 clones, around 89% of them seen just once. Material: naive CD8+ T cells from blood, obtained from a patient treated with checkpoint blockade. All receptors come from a human donor with melanoma. CDR3s include the opening cysteine and the closing phenylalanine or tryptophan. D genes are given only for firm matches. Only part of the rows carry a size: once, few, many, or a class if the clone is expanded.

size: .
D: .
V: TRBV9
J: TRBJ1-1
DNA: TGTGCCAGCAGCGTAGACGACAGCGAGAACACTGAAGCTTTCTTT
CDR3: CASSVDDSENTEAFF

size: .
D: .
V: TRBV13
J: TRBJ2-3
DNA: TGTGCCAGCAGCTCGCGACGTGGCACAGATACGCAGTATTTT
CDR3: CASSSRRGTDTQYF

size: .
D: TRBD1
V: TRBV19
J: TRBJ1-1
DNA: TGTGCCAGTAGGTTAAGTATGACAGGGTTGTACACTGAAGCTTTCTTT
CDR3: CASRLSMTGLYTEAFF

size: .
D: .
V: TRBV4-1
J: TRBJ2-7
DNA: TGCGCCAGCAGCCAAGAGCGTCTAGCCTCAAGTCGCGAGCAGTACTTC
CDR3: CASSQERLASSREQYF

size: .
D: .
V: TRBV5-5
J: TRBJ1-2
DNA: TGTGCCAGCAGCTTGGGTCCTAATCCTTCTAAAAGTGGCTACACCTTC
CDR3: CASSLGPNPSKSGYTF

size: .
D: TRBD1
V: TRBV5-6
J: TRBJ2-7
DNA: TGTGCCAGCAGCTTCGGGACAGGCTCCTACGAGCAGTACTTC
CDR3: CASSFGTGSYEQYF

size: .
D: TRBD2
V: TRBV19
J: TRBJ2-1
DNA: TGTGCCAGTAATCCGGGACTAGCGGGAACCAATGAGCAGTTCTTC
CDR3: CASNPGLAGTNEQFF

size: .
D: TRBD1
V: TRBV5-1
J: TRBJ1-1
DNA: TGCGCCAGCAGCTTGGGGGACAGGGTAAACACTGAAGCTTTCTTT
CDR3: CASSLGDRVNTEAFF

size: .
D: .
V: TRBV4-2
J: TRBJ2-1
DNA: TGTGCCAGCAGCCAAGAACTAGCAGGGGGGGCCTACAATGAGCAGTTCTTC
CDR3: CASSQELAGGAYNEQFF

size: .
D: TRBD1
V: TRBV9
J: TRBJ1-3
DNA: TGTGCCAGCAGCGTAGGGGACAGTGAAGGAAACACCATATATTTT
CDR3: CASSVGDSEGNTIYF

size: once
D: .
V: TRBV29-1
J: TRBJ1-1
DNA: TGCAGCGTTGATGGGGGGACGGTCACTGAAGCTTTCTTT
CDR3: CSVDGGTVTEAFF

size: .
D: TRBD1
V: TRBV5-6
J: TRBJ2-7
DNA: TGTGCCAGCAGCTTCGGGACAGGCTCCTACGAGCAGTACTTC
CDR3: CASSFGTGSYEQYF

size: .
D: .
V: TRBV29-1
J: TRBJ2-1
DNA: TGCAGCGTCCCGGTGGGTAGGTGGGACTACAATGAGCAGTTCTTC
CDR3: CSVPVGRWDYNEQFF

size: .
D: TRBD1
V: TRBV2
J: TRBJ1-1
DNA: TGTGCCAGCAGGCCGACAGGGGTGAACACTGAAGCTTTCTTT
CDR3: CASRPTGVNTEAFF

size: .
D: TRBD2
V: TRBV27
J: TRBJ2-5
DNA: TGTGCCAGCAAACTAGCGGGAGCTCAAGAGACCCAGTACTTC
CDR3: CASKLAGAQETQYF

size: .
D: .
V: TRBV21-1
J: TRBJ2-7
DNA: TGTGCCAGCAGGGCGGCCAGCGGGGTCTCCTACGAGCAGTACTTC
CDR3: CASRAASGVSYEQYF

size: .
D: TRBD2
V: TRBV5-5
J: TRBJ2-1
DNA: TGTGCCAGCAGCTTAACACTAGCCAGCGGGAGTAGAGATGAGCAGTTCTTC
CDR3: CASSLTLASGSRDEQFF

size: .
D: TRBD1
V: TRBV19
J: TRBJ1-1
DNA: TGTGCCAGTAGTCCCGGGACAGTTTTCATGGCTGAAGCTTTCTTT
CDR3: CASSPGTVFMAEAFF

size: .
D: TRBD1
V: TRBV6-5
J: TRBJ2-5
DNA: TGTGCCAGCAGTTACTCGGGGACAGGGGGGTGGGAGACCCAGTACTTC
CDR3: CASSYSGTGGWETQYF

size: once
D: .
V: TRBV5-4
J: TRBJ2-7
DNA: TGTGCCCTAGGGGACGAAACGACCTACGAGCAGTACTTC
CDR3: CALGDETTYEQYF

size: .
D: .
V: TRBV9
J: TRBJ2-3
DNA: TGTGCCAGCAGCGGAATGGGACTGTCTAGCACAGATACGCAGTATTTT
CDR3: CASSGMGLSSTDTQYF

size: .
D: .
V: TRBV9
J: TRBJ2-1
DNA: TGTGCCAGCAGCGTAACCGGGAATGAGCAGTTCTTC
CDR3: CASSVTGNEQFF

size: .
D: TRBD1
V: TRBV27
J: TRBJ2-7
DNA: TGTGCCAGCAGCCCGATGACAGGGCCTTCCTACGAGCAGTACTTC
CDR3: CASSPMTGPSYEQYF

size: .
D: .
V: TRBV9
J: TRBJ1-2
DNA: TGTGCCAGCAGCGTAGAGGACAACGCTAACTATGGCTACACCTTC
CDR3: CASSVEDNANYGYTF

size: .
D: .
V: TRBV5-4
J: TRBJ2-7
DNA: TGTGCCCTAGGGGACGAAACGACCTACGAGCAGTACTTC
CDR3: CALGDETTYEQYF

size: .
D: TRBD2
V: TRBV13
J: TRBJ2-1
DNA: TGTGCCAGCAGTCCCCTAGCGGGAGGGGACAATGAGCAGTTCTTC
CDR3: CASSPLAGGDNEQFF

size: .
D: TRBD2
V: TRBV6-6
J: TRBJ2-7
DNA: TGTGCCAGCAGACTAGCGGGAGTCTACGAGCAGTACTTC
CDR3: CASRLAGVYEQYF

size: .
D: .
V: TRBV10-2
J: TRBJ2-2
DNA: TGCGCCAGCAGACAGGGCACCGGGGAGCTGTTTTTT
CDR3: CASRQGTGELFF

size: few
D: TRBD2
V: TRBV4-2
J: TRBJ2-7
DNA: TGTGCCAGCAGCCAAGGCCTAGCGGATTCCTACGAGCAGTACTTC
CDR3: CASSQGLADSYEQYF

size: .
D: TRBD2
V: TRBV18
J: TRBJ2-7
DNA: TGCGCCAGCTCACCACCTGGGGGGGTCTACGAGCAGTACTTC
CDR3: CASSPPGGVYEQYF

size: .
D: .
V: TRBV28
J: TRBJ2-4
DNA: TGTGCCAGCAGGGTTAGAGCGGGTCTGGCCAAAAACATTCAGTACTTC
CDR3: CASRVRAGLAKNIQYF

size: .
D: .
V: TRBV5-6
J: TRBJ1-1
DNA: TGTGCCAGCAGCTTGGGGAGTGGGCTATCGGCTTTCTTT
CDR3: CASSLGSGLSAFF

size: .
D: TRBD2
V: TRBV9
J: TRBJ2-1
DNA: TGTGCCAGCAGCGTTCGGACTAGCGGGATGTTAGGTGAGCAGTTCTTC
CDR3: CASSVRTSGMLGEQFF

size: .
D: .
V: TRBV7-8
J: TRBJ2-1
DNA: TGTGCCAGCAGCTTAGAGAGTATCGGGACATATGGGAAGGGGGACAATGAGCAGTTCTTC
CDR3: CASSLESIGTYGKGDNEQFF

size: .
D: .
V: TRBV19
J: TRBJ1-1
DNA: TGTGCCAGTAGTATAGGCCGGACAACTGAAGCTTTCTTT
CDR3: CASSIGRTTEAFF